This TCR beta chain is drawn from a study of T cell repertoires in ileal Crohn's disease. Regarding the study as a whole: All patients with clonality above 26.8% had endoscopic recurrence.

Noted time point: proximal margin of the surgical specimen (macroscopically non-inflamed). To note about this clone: Antigen unknown.

From germline, CDR1 is MGHRA and CDR2 YSYEKL. The ends were cut back, 2 bases at V and 4 bases at J, with 16 bases in the middle. This CDR3 is 16 amino acids long. Using immunoSEQ multiplex PCR, the repertoire was profiled, and TCRdb retains in-frame clones only, with some absent. The table records several thousand clones, just under 75% of them present only once. The chain links TRBV4-1 to TRBJ2-3, with D possibly matching TRBD2 (6 bases). The TCR originated in an adult with Crohn's disease. Material: ileal tissue. CDR3 bases: TGCGCCAGCAGCCAATTGGGAGGCCCACACGCAGATACGCAGTATTTT. Residues: CASSQLGGPHADTQYF.